This entry lists 16 T cell receptor beta chains sequenced from one sample in a study of OX40 agonist ivuxolimab in advanced cancers. The method was immunoSEQ multiplex PCR; TCRdb's version includes in-frame clones alone and lacks a portion of them. Seen here are more than 55,000 clones, nearly 90% observed once, and the top ten hold about 5%. Material: CD4+ or CD8+ T cells sorted from blood, obtained in a trial of the OX40 agonist ivuxolimab. Every receptor here comes from an adult with an advanced solid tumor such as melanoma, head and neck, liver or kidney cancer.

The chain recombines TRBV28 with TRBJ1-4; tentative D call: TRBD1 (6 bases). V gave up 7 bases and J gave up 3 bases, with 18 bases separating them. The CDR3 has 16 amino acids. CDR1 MDHEN and CDR2 SYDVKM come from the germline V gene. The CDR3, as DNA: TGTGCCAGCATGGCACAGGGATATTCAGCTAATGAAAAACTGTTTTTT. Residues: CASMAQGYSANEKLFF.

This chain links TRBV9 with TRBJ1-1; no clear D. V was cut by 0 bases and J by 2 bases, with 8 bases left in between. The germline gives CDR1 SGDLS, CDR2 YYNGEE. The CDR3 consists of 14 residues. The CDR3 region has the DNA TGTGCCAGCAGCGTAGCGTCCTCAAACACTGAAGCTTTCTTT. Its translation: CASSVASSNTEAFF. Based on the CDR3 plus reference TRBV9 and TRBJ1-1, the full variable domain is DSGVTQTPKHLITATGQRVTLRCSPRSGDLSVYWYQQSLDQGLQFLIQYYNGEERAKGNILERFSAQQFPDLHSELNLSSLELGDSALYFCASSVASSNTEAFFGQGTRLTVV.

The chain uses TRBV11-3 and TRBJ2-2; 15 bases align to TRBD2. This CDR3 spans 16 amino acids. After removal of 5 bases from V and 7 bases from J, the junction contained 5 bases not matched to a gene. In germline, CDR1 is SGHNT, CDR2 YENEEA. CDR3 sequence: CASSPRGLAGGGELFF. The DNA of the CDR3 is TGTGCCAGCAGCCCACGGGGACTAGCGGGAGGCGGGGAGCTGTTTTTT.

J is TRBJ2-3 and V is TRBV2; D remains ambiguous. The germline V gene encodes CDR1 SNHLY and CDR2 FYNNEI. Trimming pared 9 bases from V and 1 base from J, leaving 14 bases between. The CDR3 contains 14 residues. CDR3 sequence: CASRYTSGTDTQYF. In nucleotides, the CDR3 is TGTGCCAGTCGGTACACCTCGGGCACAGATACGCAGTATTTT.

The CDR3 loop is CASSLEGDADTQYF. The CDR3 region has the DNA TGTGCCAGCAGCTTAGAGGGGGACGCAGATACGCAGTATTTT. This rearrangement joins TRBV7-2 to TRBJ2-3; D perhaps matches TRBD1 (6 bases). V lost 1 base to trimming and J lost 4 bases, with 9 bases between them. The CDR3 is 14 residues long. Germline V gene lookup returns CDR1 SGHTA and CDR2 FQGNSA.

The chain has TRBV27 and TRBJ2-7, with D perhaps assigned TRBD1 or TRBD2 (5 bases each). The CDR3 has 14 residues. Trimming cost V 2 bases and J 4 bases, with 12 bases left between them. Germline V gives CDR1 MNHEY, CDR2 SMNVEV (reference sequence). DNA for the CDR3: TGTGCCAGCAGTTTACTTGGGACGGAGTACGAGCAGTACTTC. Translating it yields CASSLLGTEYEQYF.

The table lists this clone with a count of one. V usage is TRBV30 and J usage is TRBJ2-5; 8 bases match TRBD2. The CDR3 runs to 14 residues. V was pared by 4 bases and J by 3 bases, with 7 bases of the junction left unmatched. The germline gives CDR1 GTSNPN, CDR2 SVGIG (reference sequence). CDR3 in amino acids: CAWTGTSGKETQYF. The DNA of the CDR3 is TGTGCCTGGACCGGAACTAGCGGAAAAGAGACCCAGTACTTC.

The chain couples TRBV27 to TRBJ1-1; a possible D gene is TRBD1 (6 bases). The germline V and J ends were trimmed by 3 bases and 3 bases, with 20 bases remaining between them. The V gene's germline CDR1 is MNHEY and CDR2 SMNVEV (reference sequence). CDR3 length: 17 residues. CDR3 nucleotides: TGTGCCAGCAGTTTGAGGACAGCCCCCGTCGGGTACACTGAAGCTTTCTTT. Translating gives CASSLRTAPVGYTEAFF.

This clone was seen only once. The genes are TRBV5-4 and TRBJ2-3, with TRBD2 as a possible D gene (7 bases). The V end lost 6 bases, the J end lost 6 bases, and 23 bases lay between the germline ends. Germline assignment: CDR1 SGHNT and CDR2 YYREEE (reference sequence). This CDR3 has 16 residues. In DNA form, the CDR3 reads TGTGCCAGCATCAAGAATGGGGGGGGCCAGGCCGATACGCAGTATTTT. Its protein is CASIKNGGGQADTQYF.

V gene TRBV4-3 combines with J gene TRBJ2-2, with 9 bases identical to TRBD2. Germline CDR1 and CDR2: LGHNA and YSLEER. The V and J ends lost 6 bases and 5 bases, in that order; junction bases with no gene match: 16. The CDR3 has 18 residues. The CDR3 DNA sequence: TGCGCCAGCAGAAGCGACTCTAGCGGGATCCGAGGAACCGGGGAGCTGTTTTTT. It is translated as CASRSDSSGIRGTGELFF.

The J gene is TRBJ2-7, the V gene TRBV10-3; TRBD1 matches at 7 bases. The V gene's germline CDR1 is ENHRY and CDR2 SYGVKD. The ends lost 11 bases at V and 0 bases at J; junction bases unmatched: 10. This CDR3 spans 14 amino acids. The CDR3 DNA reads TGTGCCTCGAAGGGGGCCTCTCCCTCCTACGAGCAGTACTTC. It translates to CASKGASPSYEQYF.

The V gene is TRBV11-1, the J gene TRBJ2-2, with 7 positions matching TRBD2. The CDR3 runs to 16 residues. Germline-derived CDR1 and CDR2 are SGHAT and FQDESV (reference sequence). After removal of 5 bases from V and 1 base from J, the junction contained 7 bases not matched to a gene. The CDR3 region is CASSPAGTMNTGELFF. CDR3 DNA sequence: TGTGCCAGCAGCCCAGCCGGGACTATGAACACCGGGGAGCTGTTTTTT.

The rearrangement joins TRBV7-3 to TRBJ1-2, with D hard to call. The CDR3 consists of 13 residues. Trimming stripped 1 base from V and 10 bases from J, with 13 bases between. Germline V gives CDR1 SGHTA, CDR2 FQGTGA. CDR3 nucleotides: TGTGCCAGCAGCTTAAATCTTTTAGAGGACTACACCTTC. Translating it yields CASSLNLLEDYTF.

This clone was counted a few times. The V gene is TRBV19, the J gene TRBJ1-5, with 9 bases that match TRBD1. The trim removed 5 bases at V and 6 bases at J, leaving 8 bases unmatched. Germline V gene data show CDR1 as LNHDA and CDR2 as SQIVND (reference sequence). The CDR3 runs 15 residues. The DNA for the CDR3 is TGTGCCAGTAGTCAGCCGGGACAGGGTGTTCAGCCCCAGCATTTT. Translating gives CASSQPGQGVQPQHF. Based on the CDR3 plus reference TRBV19 and TRBJ1-5, the full variable domain is DGGITQSPKYLFRKEGQNVTLSCEQNLNHDAMYWYRQDPGQGLRLIYYSQIVNDFQKGDIAEGYSVSREKKESFPLTVTSAQKNPTAFYLCASSQPGQGVQPQHFGDGTRLSIL.

V gene TRBV19 combines with J gene TRBJ2-2, with TRBD2 identical over 10 bases. Germline values: CDR1 LNHDA, CDR2 SQIVND (reference sequence). The trim removed 1 base at V and 11 bases at J, leaving 7 bases unmatched. There are 15 residues in the CDR3. The CDR3 protein is CASSIGTSGGGELFF. CDR3 in DNA: TGTGCCAGTAGTATAGGGACTAGCGGAGGGGGAGAGCTGTTTTTT.

The chain employs TRBV28 and TRBJ1-5, with unresolved D. This CDR3 spans 13 amino acids. V lost 2 bases and J 4 bases, leaving 6 bases between the germline ends. CDR1 and CDR2 (germline): MDHEN, SYDVKM. This CDR3 is CASSLGPNQPQHF. The CDR3 coding sequence is TGTGCCAGCAGTTTAGGCCCTAATCAGCCCCAGCATTTT.